These 28 T cell receptor beta chains share one sample of origin, sequenced in a study of PD-L1 blockade in urothelial cancer. Sequencing was performed with immunoSEQ multiplex PCR; in TCRdb, only in-frame clones are kept and a portion is missing. The sample holds fewer than 30,000 clones; roughly 80% are singletons and the top ten take nearly 10%. Sequences were derived from PBMCs, sampled around atezolizumab (anti-PD-L1) treatment. The source is a man in his 70s with urothelial cancer.

This clone is a singleton in its sample. The genes are TRBV4-1 and TRBJ2-7; D possibly corresponds to TRBD1 (5 bases). The V gene's germline CDR1 is MGHRA and CDR2 YSYEKL. The CDR3 length is 14 residues. Trimming took 1 base from V and 3 from J, leaving 10 bases between them. The CDR3 DNA reads TGCGCCAGCAGCCAAGGATGGGGCGACTACGAGCAGTACTTC. This gives the protein CASSQGWGDYEQYF.

This clone was counted between two and nine times. This sequence joins TRBV9 and TRBJ2-1; perhaps TRBD2 as D (5 bases). V shed 0 bases and J shed 4 bases, with 11 bases lying between them. CDR1 is SGDLS, CDR2 YYNGEE, per germline. The CDR3 consists of 15 residues. The CDR3 nucleotides are TGTGCCAGCAGCGTAGGGGGTGGGAGTTACAATGAGCAGTTCTTC. Amino acid sequence: CASSVGGGSYNEQFF.

CDR3 protein: CASSGLAGSSYNEQFF. CDR3 nucleotides: TGTGCCAGCTCAGGACTAGCGGGGAGCTCCTACAATGAGCAGTTCTTC. The chain has TRBV18 and TRBJ2-1, with 12 bases aligning to TRBD2. V lost 5 bases to trimming and J lost 0 bases; unmatched junction nucleotides: 2. The CDR3 totals 16 residues. Germline CDR1 reads KGHSH; CDR2 reads LQKENI.

V gene TRBV11-2 combines with J gene TRBJ2-1; 8 bases are a match to TRBD2. CDR1 and CDR2 (germline): SGHAT, FQNNGV. Germline trimming cut 0 bases from V and 5 bases from J; bases unmatched to any gene: 3. This CDR3 comprises 15 residues. CDR3 loop: CASSLDAGGHNEQFF. CDR3 DNA: TGTGCCAGCAGCTTAGACGCGGGAGGACACAATGAGCAGTTCTTC. The variable domain in full, with the rest retrieved from reference TRBV11-2 and TRBJ2-1, is EAGVAQSPRYKIIEKRQSVAFWCNPISGHATLYWYQQILGQGPKLLIQFQNNGVVDDSQLPKDRFSAERLKGVDSTLKIQPAKLEDSAVYLCASSLDAGGHNEQFFGPGTRLTVL.

This rearrangement joins TRBV30 to TRBJ2-5; D is possibly TRBD1 (6 bases). The V and J ends lost 5 bases and 1 base respectively, with 11 bases between them. Germline V gene sequence: CDR1 GTSNPN, CDR2 SVGIG (reference sequence). The CDR3 contains 13 residues. The CDR3 region is CAWARQVQETQYF. For the CDR3, the DNA is TGTGCCTGGGCTCGACAGGTCCAAGAGACCCAGTACTTC.

The rearrangement links TRBV30 to TRBJ2-3; 7 positions match TRBD1. CDR3 length equals 15 residues. V lost 1 base and J lost 3; bases outside the gene matches: 7. Looked up from germline, CDR1 is GTSNPN and CDR2 is SVGIG (reference sequence). The CDR3 sequence is CAWSADRTGTDTQYF. The CDR3 DNA reads as TGTGCCTGGAGTGCGGACAGGACGGGGACAGATACGCAGTATTTT. The variable domain in full, completed from reference TRBV30 and TRBJ2-3, reads SQTIHQWPATLVQPVGSPLSLECTVEGTSNPNLYWYRQAAGRGLQLLFYSVGIGQISSEVPQNLSASRPQDRQFILSSKKLLLSDSGFYLCAWSADRTGTDTQYFGPGTRLTVL.

The V call is TRBV6-1, the J call TRBJ2-3, with 7 bases lining up with TRBD1. J lost 9 bases, V lost 6 bases, and 9 bases had no gene match. Germline CDR1 reads MNHNS; CDR2 reads SASEGT. This CDR3 contains 13 residues. The CDR3 bases are TGTGCCAGCAGGGATACAGGGGATCGGACGCAGTATTTT. Translation gives CASRDTGDRTQYF.

The chain recombines TRBV19 with TRBJ1-2; D call uncertain. Trimming pared 7 bases from V and 4 bases from J, leaving 19 bases between. From germline, CDR1 is LNHDA and CDR2 SQIVND (reference sequence). The CDR3 contains 15 residues. The CDR3 region has the DNA TGTGCCAGTACCACTAGCGAGGCTAGTTCCTATGGCTACACCTTC. Protein sequence: CASTTSEASSYGYTF.

This sequence joins TRBV10-2 and TRBJ2-1; 8 nucleotides match TRBD2. Trimming took 7 bases from V and 5 from J; bases not matched to a gene: 7. Germline CDR1 reads WSHSY; CDR2 reads SAAADI. CDR3 length: 14 amino acids. This chain's CDR3 is CASTFLAGNNEQFF. CDR3 nucleotides: TGCGCCAGCACGTTTTTAGCGGGAAACAATGAGCAGTTCTTC.

The gene calls are TRBV6-5 and TRBJ2-3, with D perhaps TRBD2 (5 bases). This CDR3 region has 12 residues. V was trimmed by 8 bases and J by 3 bases, leaving 9 bases between them. Germline CDR1 and CDR2: MNHEY and SVGAGI. CDR3 amino acids: CASQRGTDTQYF. The CDR3 DNA sequence: TGTGCCAGCCAACGGGGAACAGATACGCAGTATTTT.

V gene TRBV11-2 combines with J gene TRBJ2-1; 12 bases are a match to TRBD2. The CDR3 is made up of 19 amino acids. CDR1 SGHAT and CDR2 FQNNGV come from the germline V gene. Trimming removed 5 bases from V and 6 bases from J; junction bases left unmatched: 17. The CDR3: CASSLRTGRLGLAGNEQFF. DNA of the CDR3: TGTGCCAGCAGCCTACGGACAGGGAGGTTGGGACTAGCGGGCAATGAGCAGTTCTTC.

In DNA, the CDR3 is TGTGCCAGCATGAATGGTGGGACAGTGGATAACACTGAAGCTTTCTTT. Translated, it gives CASMNGGTVDNTEAFF. The chain combines TRBV28 with TRBJ1-1; 7 bases line up with TRBD1. V lost 7 bases, J lost 2 bases, and 13 bases stayed unmatched. CDR3 length: 16 amino acids. CDR1 MDHEN and CDR2 SYDVKM come from the germline V gene.

The V gene is TRBV5-6, the J gene TRBJ1-4; perhaps TRBD1 as D (6 bases). The length of the CDR3 is 15 residues. Trimming left V 0 bases short and J 3 bases short, with 9 bases between. The germline V gene has CDR1 SGHDT and CDR2 YYEEEE. The CDR3 DNA is TGTGCCAGCAGCTTGGAACAGGGAGCTAATGAAAAACTGTTTTTT. Translation gives CASSLEQGANEKLFF.

V usage is TRBV28 and J usage is TRBJ1-4; D might be TRBD1 (6 bases). The V gene's germline CDR1 is MDHEN and CDR2 SYDVKM. The CDR3 sequence is 15 residues long. The V and J ends lost 2 bases and 8 bases respectively, with 15 bases between them. CDR3 protein: CASSLLSQGWEKLFF. In DNA, the CDR3 is TGTGCCAGCAGTTTACTGTCGCAGGGGTGGGAAAAACTGTTTTTT.

The chain couples TRBV5-1 to TRBJ2-2; no firm D call. Germline-derived CDR1 and CDR2 are SGHRS and YFSETQ. V lost 2 bases, J lost 6 bases, and 14 bases lay in between. The length of the CDR3 is 15 residues. The CDR3 sequence: CASSFSQAEPGELFF. The DNA for the CDR3 is TGCGCCAGCAGCTTCTCCCAGGCCGAGCCCGGGGAGCTGTTTTTT.

This rearrangement joins TRBV5-1 to TRBJ2-3, with 7 nucleotides matching TRBD2. CDR3 length equals 16 residues. V lost 0 bases, J lost 4 bases, and 8 bases stayed unmatched. Looked up from germline, CDR1 is SGHRS and CDR2 is YFSETQ. The CDR3 region has the DNA TGCGCCAGCAGCTTGGCCTTTCTCGGGAGGTCAGATACGCAGTATTTT. Amino acids: CASSLAFLGRSDTQYF.

The gene calls are TRBV18 and TRBJ2-7; weak D call: TRBD2 (5 bases). The CDR3 has 14 amino acids. The V and J ends lost 3 bases and 6 bases respectively, with 15 bases between them. Germline values: CDR1 KGHSH, CDR2 LQKENI. The CDR3: CASSPQDGRGEQYF. Here the CDR3 DNA reads TGTGCCAGCTCACCGCAAGACGGCCGGGGCGAGCAGTACTTC.

This clone has only one observation. The chain couples TRBV5-1 to TRBJ2-3; 9 bases agree with TRBD1. CDR1 and CDR2 (germline): SGHRS, YFSETQ. The CDR3 runs to 14 residues. Trimming removed 4 bases from V and 6 bases from J; junction bases left unmatched: 6. CDR3 bases: TGCGCCAGCAGCGGCGGGACAGGGTTGGATACGCAGTATTTT. It translates to CASSGGTGLDTQYF. Using reference TRBV5-1 and TRBJ2-3 for the parts outside the CDR3, the full variable domain is KAGVTQTPRYLIKTRGQQVTLSCSPISGHRSVSWYQQTPGQGLQFLFEYFSETQRNKGNFPGRFSGRQFSNSRSEMNVSTLELGDSALYLCASSGGTGLDTQYFGPGTRLTVL.

V and J are TRBV6-5 and TRBJ1-1; no clear D gene. From germline, CDR1 is MNHEY and CDR2 SVGAGI. V was clipped by 6 bases and J by 11 bases, with 13 bases between them. This CDR3 has 11 amino acids. CDR3 in DNA: TGTGCCAGCAGGACCGAAATCGGGGCTTTCTTT. This gives the protein CASRTEIGAFF.

The sample holds one count of this clone. This chain uses TRBV28 with TRBJ1-2, with a tentative D call TRBD1 (5 bases). The CDR3 spans 12 residues. Germline CDR1 is MDHEN and CDR2 is SYDVKM. Trimming took 10 bases from V and 3 from J, leaving 12 bases between them. The CDR3 nucleotides are TGTGCCACCGGACATCGAGACTATGGCTACACCTTC. This gives the protein CATGHRDYGYTF.

J is TRBJ2-5 and V is TRBV28, with a tentative D call TRBD2 (5 bases). CDR1 is MDHEN and CDR2 is SYDVKM in the germline V gene. V gave up 6 bases and J gave up 1 base, with 12 bases separating them. The CDR3 has 14 residues. Here the CDR3 DNA reads TGTGCCAGCAGCTCTAGCCGGATCCAAGAGACCCAGTACTTC. Translation: CASSSSRIQETQYF. Full variable domain (missing parts from reference TRBV28 and TRBJ2-5): DVKVTQSSRYLVKRTGEKVFLECVQDMDHENMFWYRQDPGLGLRLIYFSYDVKMKEKGDIPEGYSVSREKKERFSLILESASTNQTSMYLCASSSSRIQETQYFGPGTRLLVL.

The gene calls are TRBV5-6 and TRBJ2-4; TRBD2 agrees at 10 bases. V was clipped by 0 bases and J by 4 bases; unmatched bases: 7. CDR1 SGHDT and CDR2 YYEEEE come from the germline V gene. This CDR3 has 17 residues. Here the CDR3 DNA reads TGTGCCAGCAGCTTGGGGCAAGCGGGAGGGCCAAAAAACATTCAGTACTTC. Translation gives CASSLGQAGGPKNIQYF.

The CDR3: CAKHPGQGARGYTF. The CDR3 nucleotides are TGTGCCAAACATCCGGGACAGGGGGCGCGGGGCTACACCTTC. The chain recombines TRBV30 with TRBJ1-2, with 12 bases fitting TRBD1. The junction had 12 bases not matched to a gene; V was cut back by 8 bases and J by 8 bases. Germline values: CDR1 GTSNPN, CDR2 SVGIG (reference sequence). The CDR3 runs 14 residues. The whole variable domain, filled in from reference TRBV30 and TRBJ1-2, reads SQTIHQWPATLVQPVGSPLSLECTVEGTSNPNLYWYRQAAGRGLQLLFYSVGIGQISSEVPQNLSASRPQDRQFILSSKKLLLSDSGFYLCAKHPGQGARGYTFGSGTRLTVV.

Only a few counts were recorded for this clone. For the CDR3, the DNA is TGTGCCACCAGCAGCCTGAAGTACGGGGGAAGCACAGATACGCAGTATTTT. Amino acids: CATSSLKYGGSTDTQYF. The V gene is TRBV15, the J gene TRBJ2-3, with a possible D match to TRBD2 (6 bases). CDR3 size: 17 residues. Per germline, CDR1 LNHNV and CDR2 YYDKDF (reference sequence). The V end was cut by 3 bases, the J end by 0 bases, with 16 bases between.

The chain uses TRBV29-1 and TRBJ1-2; 7 bases line up with TRBD1. Germline values: CDR1 SQVTM, CDR2 ANQGSEA. The CDR3 length is 13 residues. The V gene end was trimmed by 6 bases and the J gene end by 4 bases; junction bases not matched to a gene: 8. The CDR3 bases are TGCAGCGTAGTGACAGGGCCCCTCTATGGCTACACCTTC. Translation gives CSVVTGPLYGYTF.

The chain recombines TRBV11-2 with TRBJ2-1; 7 nucleotides match TRBD2. The CDR3 covers 16 residues. The V and J ends lost 6 bases and 1 base, in that order; junction bases with no gene match: 9. Germline V lookup: CDR1 SGHAT, CDR2 FQNNGV. The CDR3 protein is CASRGLLGGSYNEQFF. The CDR3 DNA follows: TGTGCCAGCAGAGGTCTGTTGGGGGGGTCCTACAATGAGCAGTTCTTC. The full variable domain, its missing parts supplied by reference TRBV11-2 and TRBJ2-1, is EAGVAQSPRYKIIEKRQSVAFWCNPISGHATLYWYQQILGQGPKLLIQFQNNGVVDDSQLPKDRFSAERLKGVDSTLKIQPAKLEDSAVYLCASRGLLGGSYNEQFFGPGTRLTVL.

The gene calls are TRBV30 and TRBJ2-7, with TRBD1 identical over 9 bases. J lost 3 bases, V lost 5 bases, and 5 bases had no gene match. This CDR3 spans 13 amino acids. The V gene's germline CDR1 is GTSNPN and CDR2 SVGIG (reference sequence). The CDR3 region has the DNA TGTGCCTGGGGACAGGGGTATGACTACGAGCAGTACTTC. Translation gives CAWGQGYDYEQYF.

The chain recombines TRBV7-9 with TRBJ1-4, with 8 bases lining up with TRBD1. The junction had 4 bases not matched to a gene; V was cut back by 5 bases and J by 5 bases. The CDR3 consists of 14 residues. The germline CDR1 and CDR2 sequences are SEHNR and FQNEAQ (reference sequence). CDR3 DNA sequence: TGTGCCAGCAGCAGACAGGGGAAAAATGAAAAACTGTTTTTT. Protein: CASSRQGKNEKLFF.